This T cell receptor (beta chain) comes out of a study of vaccination and CD4 T cells after COVID-19. Study-level information: Controls had a CEFX pool, an HIV-1 Nef pool, or no peptide added.

The CDR3 has 18 residues. V lost 3 bases and J lost 0; bases outside the gene matches: 14. Germline V gene data show CDR1 as DFQATT and CDR2 as SNEGSKA (reference sequence). Treatment described: 10-day PBMC culture with coronavirus spike peptide pools or control peptides (ViraFEST assay). Using peptide pools, antigen-specific T cells were expanded in ViraFEST before TCRs were sequenced. Peptide pools at 8 to 10 ug/ml, together with roughly 10 IU/ml IL-2, were added to cultures of 2 million to 2.5 million PBMCs per well. The study sequenced cultured CD4+ T cell DNA using the Oncomine TCR Beta short-read assay. Researchers extracted genomic DNA from CD4+ T cells that had been cultured. In TCRdb, the PCR reads were re-called with MiXCR into one record per CDR3 protein. Of roughly 15,000 distinct CDR3 sequences in the sample, around 48% are singletons; the top ten hold more than 13%. About this clonotype: Its antigen is unknown.

This chain links TRBV20-1 with TRBJ2-3, with 8 nucleotides matching TRBD2. This sequence was found in a human donor who had recovered from COVID-19. The material sequenced was CD4+ T cells from blood, cultured in vitro. This CDR3 reads CSASRTSGGSSSTDTQYF. CDR3 nucleotide sequence: TGCAGTGCTAGTAGAACTAGCGGTGGGAGCTCTAGCACAGATACGCAGTATTTT.